What follows are 26 T cell receptor beta chains derived from one specimen sequenced in a study of cytomegalovirus exposure and HLA in healthy donors. The PCR contained 60 Vbeta and 13 Jbeta primers. Assay: immunoSEQ multiplex PCR; the TCRdb copy retains only in-frame clones and omits some. The sample lists 130,000 to 150,000 clones; around four fifths were seen once. Sequenced material: PBMCs. These receptor sequences come from a woman aged 55-69 years in good health and CMV-seropositive.

The CDR3 sequence is CASSLHGYEQYF. CDR3 sequence (DNA): TGTGCCAGCAGCTTACATGGCTACGAGCAGTACTTC. The chain employs TRBV5-4 and TRBJ2-7; D gene uncertain. CDR1 SGHNT and CDR2 YYREEE come from the germline V gene (reference sequence). Trimming stripped 2 bases from V and 3 bases from J, with 6 bases between. The CDR3 has 12 amino acids. Supplemented by reference TRBV5-4 and TRBJ2-7, the full variable domain reads ETGVTQSPTHLIKTRGQQVTLRCSSQSGHNTVSWYQQALGQGPQFIFQYYREEENGRGNFPPRFSGLQFPNYSSELNVNALELDDSALYLCASSLHGYEQYFGPGTRLTVT.

J is TRBJ2-5 and V is TRBV7-2; 7 bases agree with TRBD2. The length of the CDR3 is 14 residues. V lost 2 bases and J lost 5; bases outside the gene matches: 5. Per germline, CDR1 SGHTA and CDR2 FQGNSA. The CDR3 DNA follows: TGTGCCAGCAGCTTACCGCGCGGGGGTGAGACCCAGTACTTC. It codes for CASSLPRGGETQYF.

The chain is built from TRBV27 and TRBJ2-1; 10 bases align to TRBD2. Germline trimming cut 5 bases from V and 6 bases from J; bases unmatched to any gene: 4. The CDR3 runs 14 residues. Germline loops: CDR1 MNHEY, CDR2 SMNVEV (reference sequence). The CDR3 reads CASSAGLASNEQFF. Written as DNA, the CDR3 is TGTGCCAGCAGTGCGGGACTAGCGAGCAATGAGCAGTTCTTC.

The chain uses TRBV5-4 and TRBJ1-1; possible D gene TRBD1, 5 bases. CDR1 and CDR2 from the germline V gene are SGHNT and YYREEE (reference sequence). The ends were cut back, 3 bases at V and 3 bases at J, with 9 bases in the middle. The CDR3 spans 13 residues. In DNA form, the CDR3 reads TGTGCCAGCAGCTCAGGGTCTTACACTGAAGCTTTCTTT. This gives the protein CASSSGSYTEAFF.

V usage is TRBV7-3 and J usage is TRBJ1-1, with D perhaps TRBD1 (5 bases). The V gene lost 5 bases and the J gene lost 1 base, with 8 bases spanning the gap. The length of the CDR3 is 13 residues. Germline V gene lookup returns CDR1 SGHTA and CDR2 FQGTGA. CDR3 bases: TGTGCCAGCAGCCCGGGGGGGAACACTGAAGCTTTCTTT. It specifies CASSPGGNTEAFF.

The rearrangement joins TRBV14 to TRBJ2-3; perhaps TRBD2 as D (6 bases). This CDR3 has 16 residues. From germline, CDR1 is SGHDN and CDR2 FVKESK. Trimming removed 4 bases from V and 4 bases from J, with 18 bases in between. The chain's CDR3 is CASSPSGTSPPDTQYF. As DNA, the CDR3 is TGTGCCAGCAGCCCATCCGGGACTTCTCCCCCAGATACGCAGTATTTT.

The rearrangement joins TRBV7-8 to TRBJ2-5; 7 positions match TRBD2. The DNA end lines up better with TRBJ2-7; the J call may be wrong. The CDR3 length is 17 residues. Per germline, CDR1 SGHVS and CDR2 FQNEAQ. CDR3 DNA: TGTGCCAGCAGCTTAGTGTTCCGGGACTACCTCTCCTACGAGCAGTACTTC. Protein sequence: CASSLVFRDYLSYEQYF.

V is TRBV11-2 and J is TRBJ2-1; 7 bases line up with TRBD2. The CDR3 covers 16 residues. Trimming removed 2 bases from V and 2 bases from J; junction bases left unmatched: 6. Germline values: CDR1 SGHAT, CDR2 FQNNGV. CDR3 protein: CASSLSPGTTYNEQFF. CDR3 bases: TGTGCCAGCAGCTTAAGCCCCGGGACTACCTACAATGAGCAGTTCTTC.

This chain connects TRBV7-9 to TRBJ1-1; 9 nucleotides line up with TRBD1. The junction had 9 bases not matched to a gene; V was cut back by 0 bases and J by 4 bases. Per germline, CDR1 SEHNR and CDR2 FQNEAQ (reference sequence). CDR3 length: 17 residues. The CDR3 coding sequence is TGTGCCAGCAGCTTAGCCCACGCCGGGACAGGGAGCACTGAAGCTTTCTTT. Its translation: CASSLAHAGTGSTEAFF. The full variable domain, rest sourced from reference TRBV7-9 and TRBJ1-1, is DTGVSQNPRHKITKRGQNVTFRCDPISEHNRLYWYRQTLGQGPEFLTYFQNEAQLEKSRLLSDRFSAERPKGSFSTLEIQRTEQGDSAMYLCASSLAHAGTGSTEAFFGQGTRLTVV.

The rearrangement joins TRBV28 to TRBJ2-1; TRBD2 aligns across 15 bases. This CDR3 has 18 residues. CDR1 and CDR2 (germline): MDHEN, SYDVKM. J gave up 4 bases and V 3 bases, and 7 bases lay outside the gene matches. The CDR3 region is CASSFTGLAGGLYNEQFF. The DNA of the CDR3 is TGTGCCAGCAGTTTCACGGGACTAGCGGGAGGTCTGTACAATGAGCAGTTCTTC.

The rearrangement links TRBV7-9 to TRBJ1-1; TRBD1 agrees at 8 bases. Losses at the gene ends were 3 bases for V and 1 base for J; bases not matched to a gene: 1. Germline CDR1 and CDR2: SEHNR and FQNEAQ (reference sequence). The CDR3 is 14 residues long. In DNA form, the CDR3 reads TGTGCCAGCAGCTTCGGACAGGGGAACACTGAAGCTTTCTTT. Residues: CASSFGQGNTEAFF.

This sequence joins TRBV6-1 and TRBJ2-3; 9 nucleotides agree with TRBD1. Germline V gives CDR1 MNHNS, CDR2 SASEGT. This CDR3 has 14 amino acids. The trim removed 8 bases at V and 5 bases at J, leaving 8 bases unmatched. DNA for the CDR3: TGTGCCAGCGGGAGGACAGGGGCTGAAGATACGCAGTATTTT. Residues: CASGRTGAEDTQYF.

The J gene is TRBJ1-5, the V gene TRBV9, with D perhaps matching TRBD1 (5 bases). Trimming pared 1 base from V and 3 bases from J, leaving 11 bases between. The length of the CDR3 is 15 residues. Germline-derived CDR1 and CDR2 are SGDLS and YYNGEE. The CDR3 spells CASSVPRQFNQPQHF. The CDR3 region has the DNA TGTGCCAGCAGCGTACCCCGACAGTTCAATCAGCCCCAGCATTTT.

This chain uses TRBV30 with TRBJ2-1; TRBD2 is a possible D gene (6 bases). V was shortened by 0 bases and J by 3 bases, with 6 bases between the two germline ends. Germline loops: CDR1 GTSNPN, CDR2 SVGIG (reference sequence). CDR3 length equals 13 residues. The CDR3 spells CAWSVGGYNEQFF. The CDR3 DNA is TGTGCCTGGAGTGTGGGGGGCTACAATGAGCAGTTCTTC.

This chain links TRBV13 with TRBJ2-5; D gene ambiguous. The CDR3 consists of 14 residues. In germline, CDR1 is PRHDT, CDR2 FYEKMQ (reference sequence). The V end was cut by 4 bases, the J end by 5 bases, with 14 bases between. The CDR3 coding sequence is TGTGCCAGCAGCTCCGATGTCCGGCGGGAGACCCAGTACTTC. This gives the protein CASSSDVRRETQYF.

The chain carries TRBV28 and TRBJ1-5; D may be TRBD1 (6 bases). Trimming stripped 7 bases from V and 5 bases from J, with 15 bases between. This CDR3 comprises 14 residues. Germline V CDR1 and CDR2: MDHEN, SYDVKM. For the CDR3, the DNA is TGTGCCAGCAACTTCGGGGCAGGGGATCAGCCCCAGCATTTT. Amino acids: CASNFGAGDQPQHF.

This clone was observed a few times. The chain employs TRBV5-4 and TRBJ2-1, with TRBD2 matching 10 bases. Germline V gene lookup returns CDR1 SGHNT and CDR2 YYREEE (reference sequence). The junction had 8 bases not matched to a gene; V was cut back by 0 bases and J by 5 bases. The CDR3 loop spans 17 amino acids. CDR3 in DNA: TGTGCCAGCAGCTTGGCCGCTAGCGGGGGATATGACAATGAGCAGTTCTTC. This encodes CASSLAASGGYDNEQFF.

This rearrangement joins TRBV6-5 to TRBJ1-5; D gene unclear. The ends were cut back, 4 bases at V and 4 bases at J, with 5 bases in the middle. CDR3 length: 12 amino acids. The germline V gene encodes CDR1 MNHEY and CDR2 SVGAGI. CDR3 protein: CASSSYNQPQHF. The CDR3 coding sequence is TGTGCCAGCAGTTCTTATAATCAGCCCCAGCATTTT.

The chain has TRBV25-1 and TRBJ2-1, with D perhaps matching TRBD2 (5 bases). Germline assignment: CDR1 MGHDK and CDR2 SYGVNS. This CDR3 region has 15 residues. V was trimmed by 2 bases and J by 3 bases, leaving 11 bases between them. CDR3 nucleotides: TGTGCCAGCAGTGAACCGGGAAACAACTACAATGAGCAGTTCTTC. Protein product: CASSEPGNNYNEQFF.

V and J are TRBV7-8 and TRBJ2-5, with D possibly matching TRBD2 (6 bases). The J call may be incorrect, as the DNA end agrees better with TRBJ2-7. CDR3 length: 14 amino acids. Germline V gene data show CDR1 as SGHVS and CDR2 as FQNEAQ. CDR3: CASSLRLGAYEQYF. In DNA form, the CDR3 reads TGTGCCAGCAGTCTGAGACTAGGAGCCTACGAGCAGTACTTC.

V usage is TRBV5-1 and J usage is TRBJ1-3; 8 positions agree with TRBD1. Germline lookup yields CDR1 SGHRS and CDR2 YFSETQ. The CDR3 consists of 14 residues. After removal of 4 bases from V and 2 bases from J, the junction contained 2 bases not matched to a gene. The CDR3 protein is CASSQGATGNTIYF. In DNA, the CDR3 is TGCGCCAGCAGCCAGGGGGCTACTGGAAACACCATATATTTT.

This clone showed up just once. This chain connects TRBV28 to TRBJ2-1; D call uncertain. V lost 7 bases to trimming and J lost 7 bases, with 8 bases between them. Germline loops: CDR1 MDHEN, CDR2 SYDVKM. The CDR3 covers 11 residues. The CDR3 loop is CASTLQNEQFF. As DNA, the CDR3 is TGTGCCAGCACCCTCCAGAATGAGCAGTTCTTC.

The V call is TRBV4-2, the J call TRBJ2-3; D unclear. Germline V gives CDR1 LGHNA, CDR2 YNFKEQ. Trimming took off 0 bases at V and 4 bases at J, with 23 bases between the two ends. The CDR3 spans 19 residues. DNA for the CDR3: TGTGCCAGCAGCCAAGAAGGTCGGAGTAAGGAGTTAGAGCCAGATACGCAGTATTTT. This translates into CASSQEGRSKELEPDTQYF.

The J gene is TRBJ2-7, the V gene TRBV15; D possibly corresponds to TRBD2 (6 bases). Per the germline V gene, CDR1 is LNHNV and CDR2 is YYDKDF (reference sequence). This CDR3 region has 13 residues. The V gene lost 5 bases and the J gene lost 3 bases, with 11 bases spanning the gap. CDR3 nucleotides: TGTGCCACCAGCCGGGACTGGAACTACGAGCAGTACTTC. It translates to CATSRDWNYEQYF.

This chain uses TRBV28 with TRBJ2-6; 9 bases line up with TRBD1. This CDR3 contains 18 residues. Losses at the gene ends were 5 bases for V and 4 bases for J; bases not matched to a gene: 12. The germline V gene has CDR1 MDHEN and CDR2 SYDVKM. The CDR3 DNA reads as TGTGCCAGCAGTCCGACGACAGGGGGGAGAGGAGGGGCCAACGTCCTGACTTTC. This codes for CASSPTTGGRGGANVLTF.

V usage is TRBV28 and J usage is TRBJ2-7, with 12 bases identical to TRBD2. V dropped 3 bases and J dropped 3; count of bases not matched to a gene: 6. Germline lookup yields CDR1 MDHEN and CDR2 SYDVKM. The CDR3 length is 16 residues. CDR3 bases: TGTGCCAGCAGTTTCCGAGGGACTAGCGGGCACTACGAGCAGTACTTC. Its protein product is CASSFRGTSGHYEQYF.